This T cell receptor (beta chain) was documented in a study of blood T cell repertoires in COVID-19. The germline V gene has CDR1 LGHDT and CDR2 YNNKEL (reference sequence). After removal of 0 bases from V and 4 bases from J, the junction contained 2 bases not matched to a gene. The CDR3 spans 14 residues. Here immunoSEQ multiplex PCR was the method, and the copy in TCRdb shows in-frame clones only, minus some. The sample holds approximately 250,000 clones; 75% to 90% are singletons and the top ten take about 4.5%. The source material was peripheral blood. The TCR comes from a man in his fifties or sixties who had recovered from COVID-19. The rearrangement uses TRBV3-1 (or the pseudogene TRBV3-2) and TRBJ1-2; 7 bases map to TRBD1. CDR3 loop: CASSQEGQVYGYTF. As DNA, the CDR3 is TGTGCCAGCAGCCAAGAAGGACAGGTCTATGGCTACACCTTC.